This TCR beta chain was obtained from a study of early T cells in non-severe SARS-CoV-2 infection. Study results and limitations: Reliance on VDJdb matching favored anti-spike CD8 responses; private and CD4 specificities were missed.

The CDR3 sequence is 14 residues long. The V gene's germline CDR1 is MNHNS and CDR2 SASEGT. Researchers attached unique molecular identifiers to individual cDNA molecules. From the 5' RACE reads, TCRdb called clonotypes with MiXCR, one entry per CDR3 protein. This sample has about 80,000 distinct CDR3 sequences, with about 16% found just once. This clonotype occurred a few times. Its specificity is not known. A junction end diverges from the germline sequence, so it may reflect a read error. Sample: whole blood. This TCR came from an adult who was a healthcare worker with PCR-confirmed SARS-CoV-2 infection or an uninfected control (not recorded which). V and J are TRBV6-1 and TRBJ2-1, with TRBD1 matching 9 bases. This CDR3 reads CVSRHRDRVNEQFF. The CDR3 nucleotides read TGTGTCAGCAGGCACCGGGACAGGGTGAATGAGCAGTTCTTC.